These 8 T cell receptor beta chains came from one sample sequenced in a study of Graves' ophthalmopathy and Graves' hyperthyroidism. Amplification targeted the TCR beta CDR3 regions, with RNA transcripts as the source material. Second-round multiplex PCR came after first-round RT-PCR with HTBI primers. TCRdb fed the multiplex PCR reads into MiXCR, producing one record per CDR3 protein. The sample holds 450,000 or so distinct CDR3 sequences; 13% to 15% are singletons and the top ten take approximately 9.8%. The sequenced material came from blood. These receptors originate from a woman in her twenties or thirties with Graves' ophthalmopathy.

This clonotype was seen at least ten times. The gene calls are TRBV7-8 and TRBJ1-5; D is uncertain. Trimming took 5 bases from V and 0 from J, leaving 17 bases between them. This CDR3 region has 17 residues. Germline V gene data show CDR1 as SGHVS and CDR2 as FQNEAQ. The CDR3 spells CASSPLLGLNSNQPQHF. The DNA of the CDR3 is TGTGCCAGCAGCCCACTTCTCGGTTTGAATAGCAATCAGCCCCAGCATTTT. The full variable domain, completed using reference TRBV7-8 and TRBJ1-5, is GAGVSQSPRYKVAKRGQDVALRCDPISGHVSLFWYQQALGQGPEFLTYFQNEAQLDKSGLPSDRFFAERPEGSVSTLKIQRTQQEDSAVYLCASSPLLGLNSNQPQHFGDGTRLSIL.

This clonotype was recorded at least ten times. The rearrangement joins TRBV15 to TRBJ2-2; D remains unclear. The V end was cut by 5 bases, the J end by 5 bases, with 6 bases between. Germline values: CDR1 LNHNV, CDR2 YYDKDF (reference sequence). The length of the CDR3 is 12 residues. In DNA form, the CDR3 reads TGTGCCACCAGCCCTCTAACCGGGGAGCTGTTTTTT. Amino acids: CATSPLTGELFF.

This clonotype has a count of ten or more. The chain couples TRBV10-3 to TRBJ1-5, with D uncertain. This CDR3 has 13 amino acids. Trimming pared 5 bases from V and 8 bases from J, leaving 13 bases between. The germline CDR1 and CDR2 sequences are ENHRY and SYGVKD. CDR3 protein: CAISPRPEEPQHF. DNA for the CDR3: TGTGCCATCAGTCCCCGCCCGGAGGAGCCCCAGCATTTT.

This clonotype was seen a handful of times. The chain has TRBV4-2 and TRBJ1-5; TRBD1 agrees at 8 bases. The CDR3 is 16 residues long. Trimming took 4 bases from V and 3 from J; bases not matched to a gene: 8. The germline V gene has CDR1 LGHNA and CDR2 YNFKEQ. Written as DNA, the CDR3 is TGTGCCAGCAGCCTTCATCTCAGGGGGCCCAATCAGCCCCAGCATTTT. The encoded protein is CASSLHLRGPNQPQHF.

This clonotype was picked up many times. The CDR3 bases are TGTGCCAGCAGACGGTTCTCTGGAAACACCATATATTTT. Amino acid sequence: CASRRFSGNTIYF. This rearrangement joins TRBV12-3 or TRBV12-4 to TRBJ1-3; D unclear. The V end was cut by 6 bases, the J end by 0 bases, with 6 bases between. This CDR3 is built from 13 residues.

This clonotype was recorded at least ten times. The genes are TRBV7-8 and TRBJ2-7; D is perhaps TRBD1 (5 bases). V gave up 3 bases and J gave up 5 bases, with 11 bases separating them. In germline, CDR1 is SGHVS, CDR2 FQNEAQ. The CDR3 totals 13 residues. The CDR3 coding sequence is TGTGCCAGCAGCTTTACAGGCGGCCACGAGCAGTACTTC. Translated, it gives CASSFTGGHEQYF.

This clonotype was seen at least ten times. V usage is TRBV20-1 and J usage is TRBJ2-5, with D perhaps matching TRBD1 (5 bases). Germline assignment: CDR1 DFQATT and CDR2 SNEGSKA (reference sequence). Trimming removed 0 bases from V and 5 bases from J, with 16 bases in between. This CDR3 has 15 amino acids. In nucleotides, the CDR3 is TGCAGTGCTAGAGATCGTGGTACAGGATGGGAGACCCAGTACTTC. Translating gives CSARDRGTGWETQYF.

This clonotype was seen repeatedly, ten times or more. The rearrangement links TRBV28 to TRBJ2-2; D gene uncertain. The CDR3 runs 14 residues. Germline V gene sequence: CDR1 MDHEN, CDR2 SYDVKM. V was trimmed by 4 bases and J by 1 base, leaving 7 bases between them. As DNA, the CDR3 is TGTGCCAGCAGTTATTTTTTGAACACCGGGGAGCTGTTTTTT. Translated: CASSYFLNTGELFF.